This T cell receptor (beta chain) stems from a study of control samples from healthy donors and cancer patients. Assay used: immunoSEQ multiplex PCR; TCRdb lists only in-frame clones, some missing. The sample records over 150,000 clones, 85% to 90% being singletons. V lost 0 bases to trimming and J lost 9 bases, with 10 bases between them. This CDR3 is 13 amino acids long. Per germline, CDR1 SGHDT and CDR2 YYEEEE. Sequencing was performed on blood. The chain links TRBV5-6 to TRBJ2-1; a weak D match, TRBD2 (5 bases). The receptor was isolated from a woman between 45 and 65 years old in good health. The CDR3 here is CASSLGRGGEQFF. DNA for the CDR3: TGTGCCAGCAGCTTGGGACGAGGAGGTGAGCAGTTCTTC.